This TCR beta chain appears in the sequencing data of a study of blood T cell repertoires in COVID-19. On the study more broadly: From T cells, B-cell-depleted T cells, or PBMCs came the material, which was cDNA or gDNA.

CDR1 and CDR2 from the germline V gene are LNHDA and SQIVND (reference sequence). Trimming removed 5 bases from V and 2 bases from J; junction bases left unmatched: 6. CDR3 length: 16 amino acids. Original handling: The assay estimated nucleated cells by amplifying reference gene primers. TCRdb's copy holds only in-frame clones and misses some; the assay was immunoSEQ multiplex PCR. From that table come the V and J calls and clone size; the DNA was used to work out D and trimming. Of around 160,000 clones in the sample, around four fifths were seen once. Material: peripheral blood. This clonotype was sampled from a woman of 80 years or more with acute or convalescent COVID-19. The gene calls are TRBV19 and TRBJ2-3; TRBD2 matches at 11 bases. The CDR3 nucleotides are TGTGCCAGTAGTGGAACGGGACTAGCGGCCACAGATACGCAGTATTTT. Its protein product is CASSGTGLAATDTQYF.